The 2 T cell receptor beta chains presented below share a single source sample, sequenced in a study of T cell responses to AZD1222 COVID-19 vaccine. The assay was immunoSEQ multiplex PCR, and TCRdb's table has in-frame clones only and misses some. Among some 110,000 clones listed, over 75% were seen once. Sample: peripheral blood, taken on day 0 of MenACWY control vaccination. These receptors came from an adult in good health.

V and J are TRBV6-5 and TRBJ2-2; D unresolved. The CDR3 spans 15 residues. The V end lost 8 bases, the J end lost 2 bases, and 15 bases lay between the germline ends. Germline lookup yields CDR1 MNHEY and CDR2 SVGAGI. The CDR3 here is CASGRGVANTGELFF. In DNA form, the CDR3 reads TGTGCCAGCGGCCGAGGCGTGGCCAACACCGGGGAGCTGTTTTTT.

The chain employs TRBV24-1 and TRBJ2-5; tentatively, D is TRBD1 or TRBD2 (6 bases each). Trimming cost V 9 bases and J 5 bases, with 21 bases left between them. Germline V lookup: CDR1 KGHDR, CDR2 SFDVKD. The CDR3 sequence is 15 residues long. The CDR3 DNA sequence: TGTGCCACCTCCTCGAGGGGCAGGGGAGGCGAGACCCAGTACTTC. Translating gives CATSSRGRGGETQYF.